The clone carrying this T cell receptor (beta chain) showed up just a few times. The antigen is unknown. This entry comes from a study of shared clonotypes between healthy human individuals. Study conclusions and caveats: Sampling included only blood; tissue repertoires likely differ. Among donors, sharing of clonotypes was expected to be affected by sequencing depth.

An assay was performed, and its level was deep. Profiled with immunoSEQ multiplex PCR; TCRdb holds only in-frame clones, not every one. The table has nearly 500,000 clones, less than 80% seen once; the top ten hold 10% to 15%. V dropped 5 bases and J dropped 4 bases, with 14 bases sitting between them. CDR3 size: 14 residues. Looked up from germline, CDR1 is MNHEY and CDR2 is SVGAGI. The sample comprised PBMCs. This chain uses TRBV6-5 with TRBJ1-2, with D possibly matching TRBD1 (6 bases). The sequence was obtained from a woman aged 40 to 49 in good health. Some clones in this sample may be carry-over from other donors' samples. The CDR3 region is CASSTQGQTYGYTF. The CDR3 nucleotides are TGTGCCAGCAGTACCCAAGGACAGACCTATGGCTACACCTTC.